This TCR beta chain was observed in a study of T cells after yellow fever vaccination. MiXCR, applied by TCRdb to the 5' RACE reads, yields one record per CDR3 protein. The table shows around 360,000 distinct CDR3 sequences, with 11% occurring only once. This clonotype was detected many times. V was cut by 2 bases and J by 3 bases, with 10 bases left in between. Germline values: CDR1 MNHEY, CDR2 SVGEGT. This CDR3 comprises 14 residues. This receptor was identified in a man aged 18 to 30 who received the YFV17D yellow fever vaccine. Sample: PBMCs, taken on the day of the first yellow fever vaccination. The chain carries TRBV6-2 or TRBV6-3 and TRBJ1-1; no definite D call. The CDR3 coding sequence is TGTGCCAGCAGTTACCCGTCGAAGCACACTGAAGCTTTCTTT. Protein product: CASSYPSKHTEAFF.